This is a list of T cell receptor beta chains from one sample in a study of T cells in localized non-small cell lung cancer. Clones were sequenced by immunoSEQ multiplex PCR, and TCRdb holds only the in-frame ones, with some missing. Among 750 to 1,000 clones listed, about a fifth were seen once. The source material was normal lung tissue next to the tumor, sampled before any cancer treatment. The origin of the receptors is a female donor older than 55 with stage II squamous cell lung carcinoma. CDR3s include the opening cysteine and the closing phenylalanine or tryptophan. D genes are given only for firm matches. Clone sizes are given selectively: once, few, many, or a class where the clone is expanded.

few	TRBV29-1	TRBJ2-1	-	TGCAGCGCCAGGGCGGGAACTTACAATGAGCAGTTCTTC	CSARAGTYNEQFF
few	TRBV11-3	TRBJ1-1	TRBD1	TGTGCCAGCAGCCGCGGACAGGAGGGCACTGAAGCTTTCTTT	CASSRGQEGTEAFF
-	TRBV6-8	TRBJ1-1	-	TGTGCCAGCAGTCTCAGGGGCTGGAACACTGAAGCTTTCTTT	CASSLRGWNTEAFF
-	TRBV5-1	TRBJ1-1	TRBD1	TGCGCCAGCAAACGATCCCCGGGGGGACAGGGGGCGCGGAACACTGAAGCTTTCTTT	CASKRSPGGQGARNTEAFF
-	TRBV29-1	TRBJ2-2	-	TGCAGCGGCCAAACTGTCGGCGGGGAGCTGTTTTTT	CSGQTVGGELFF
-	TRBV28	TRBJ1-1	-	TGTGCCAGCATGACGGGGATGAACACTGAAGCTTTCTTT	CASMTGMNTEAFF
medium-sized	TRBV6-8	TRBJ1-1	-	TGTGCCAGCAGTTACACGCGAACTGAAGCTTTCTTT	CASSYTRTEAFF
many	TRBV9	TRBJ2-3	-	TGTGCCAGCAGCGTAGGCCAGCGCACAGATACGCAGTATTTT	CASSVGQRTDTQYF
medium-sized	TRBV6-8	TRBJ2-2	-	TGTGCCAGCACCACGGGTCAGTACACCGGGGAGCTGTTTTTT	CASTTGQYTGELFF
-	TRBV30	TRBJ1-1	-	TGTGCCTGGAACCCCCCAGTTATGAACACTGAAGCTTTCTTT	CAWNPPVMNTEAFF
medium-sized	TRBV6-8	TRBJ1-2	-	TGTGCCAGCAGTCCGAAATTTACCTCGAACTATGGCTACACCTTC	CASSPKFTSNYGYTF
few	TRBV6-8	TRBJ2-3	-	TGTGCCAGCAGTTATCTAAATCCCACAGATACGCAGTATTTT	CASSYLNPTDTQYF